This T cell receptor (beta chain) was obtained from a study of cytomegalovirus exposure and HLA in healthy donors (TCRdb year 2017). In terms of the full investigation: In an earlier analysis of under 600 of the donors, around 300 Gb of sequence data and 95 million to 130 million unique TCR beta sequences from some 170 million T cells were reported. Donor age, sex, ethnicity and CMV serostatus were compiled alongside the repertoire data. The number of donors typed differed by locus, with 629-630 for A, B, C, DRB1 and DQB1, approximately 500 for DQA1, 600 to 610 for DPA1, and around 450 for DPB1. The genetic ancestry cluster associated with self-reported Caucasian donors included roughly 84% of the roughly 400 genotyped donors. On average, roughly 240,000 unique TCR beta nucleotide sequences were sequenced per donor among 350 to 400 genotyped donors of the cohort, with about 19% of those sequences being non-productive. In the later analysis, no new phenotypic data were used to find candidate immune exposures; instead, reliance was placed on TCR beta sequences and their occurrence across donors. A later analysis re-analyzed previously published TCR beta repertoires from 500 to 700 donors and added high-resolution HLA genotyping to study TCR occurrence patterns. Several DR-DQ haplotypes were handled as single units for association and clustering because linkage in the cohort was strong. Both class I and class II loci were covered by HLA typing, at four-digit resolution. All discovery cohort repertoires had been generated using a single sequencing platform. The study used immunosequencing to profile the T cell repertoires of hundreds of subjects and linked those repertoires to cytomegalovirus serostatus. In a later genetic analysis, genome-wide SNP genotypes for about three fifths of the 666 donors were used, and that subset was treated as a discovery cohort. An early release covering roughly 600 HLA-typed donors comprised about 310 gigabases of sequencing data and around 85 million unique TCR sequences. The study was designed to test whether signatures of past pathogen exposure could be identified by cataloging public T cell receptors. High-throughput TCR immunosequencing, statistical association of individual TCRs with disease status, and machine learning were combined to predict cytomegalovirus infection status. Along with the roughly 610-subject first cohort, a separate validation cohort of over 90 different subjects was used. In an earlier analysis of roughly 540 of the donors, high-throughput TCR beta sequencing was used to judge whether each TCR beta V gene segment behaved as functional or pseudogenic. Overall study results and their limits: A total of 150 or so TCR beta chains were listed by the study as associated with cytomegalovirus. For the cohort, immune exposure information was limited to CMV serostatus. In vitro tests confirmed that a few of the cytomegalovirus-associated TCR beta chains recognize cytomegalovirus antigens. Broadly in line with IMGT annotations, most TCR beta V segments showed up in productive rearrangements about 87% or about 30% of the time in an earlier analysis of around 600 of the donors. A further reported finding was that TCR beta sequences accurately predicted the HLA-A and HLA-B alleles for most subjects in the first cohort. According to a later genetic analysis, donors in an Asian-associated ancestry cluster had fewer N-insertions in productive TCRs than the roughly 700-donor mean. In a later analysis, HLA-associated TCR beta chains were found to be more clonally expanded and to have lower generation probabilities than equally common non-associated chains. Several of the top co-occurrence clusters appeared to be linked to parvovirus B19, influenza, CMV and Epstein-Barr virus, according to a later analysis. V-gene and J-gene trimming of TCR beta chains was associated with a missense DCLRE1C variant in a later genetic analysis, and the association was replicated in an independent cohort. Because HLA typing was missing for some donors at each locus, association tests included only the typed subset. Cytomegalovirus status was reported to be diagnosed by the classifier with high specificity and sensitivity in both the original and validation cohorts. While some public TCRs were present in many individuals, most TCR sequences turned up only very rarely across donors. The sequencing pipeline was judged likely to have produced a cluster of highly shared sequence variants as a technical artifact. In a later analysis, 16,951 TCR beta sequences were associated with specific HLA alleles at a false discovery rate of 0.05. Strong co-occurrence of HLA alleles, especially DR and DQ, made assigning TCR associations to individual alleles difficult. According to a later analysis, TCR association rates differed among HLA loci, with DRB1 alleles showing the most associated TCRs and HLA-C alleles showing the fewest. The authors suggested that the approach could potentially be extended to other disease states and immunological phenotypes. Roughly uniform sequencing depth across donors was assumed in presence/absence analyses, although this assumption may not hold. Correlated functional status among segregating V segments might be attributable to linkage disequilibrium, but an unknown experimental factor could not be ruled out. Only TCR beta chains were sequenced in this cohort, and the absence of alpha or paired-chain data limited detectable features. In a later analysis, most CMV-associated TCR beta chains were found to appear HLA-restricted, with HLA associations seemingly driven largely by CMV exposure. The earlier analysis of 450 to 700 of the donors excluded seventeen rarely observed V segments, including chromosome 9 orphons, because counts were too low.

Regarding this clone: The antigen it binds to is not known. No much larger clone exists at a distance of one base, and base qualities are not known.

Library construction relied on the immunoSEQ multiplex PCR assay. For the multiplex PCR, a mixture combining 60 forward primers for TCR Vbeta segments and 13 reverse primers for TCR Jbeta segments was used. The CDR3 region of rearranged TCR beta genes was amplified from genomic DNA by a multiplex PCR assay. Amplified TCR beta libraries were sequenced as 87-base-pair reads on the Illumina HiSeq System. The published analysis was carried out like this. A later analysis counted 75 million to 100 million unique TCR beta chains across the 600 to 850 repertoires, and 10 million to 11 million of these chains were shared by at least two donors. Raw reads were error-corrected and collapsed into unique sequences with a nearest-neighbor algorithm that merged closely related sequences to remove PCR and sequencing errors. V, D and J gene segments were assigned by aligning CDR3 sequences to IMGT reference sequences. Each retained sequence needed at least a six-nucleotide match to both a V gene segment and a J gene segment. A rearrangement counted as productive if the CDR3 had no stop codons and remained in frame with V and J, and every other rearrangement counted as non-productive. Following IMGT convention, CDR3 was defined as the stretch from the second conserved V-encoded cysteine up to the conserved J-encoded phenylalanine. The earlier analysis of about 500 of the donors excluded sequences that lacked an unambiguous match to a single V gene segment. An earlier analysis of a few hundred of the donors classified V segments as functional when productive rearrangements were above 56.7% and as segregating when the standard deviation between donors was above 5%. A statistical classification framework was built to diagnose cytomegalovirus status from the catalog of TCR beta chain sequences. V and J gene assignment, in a later analysis, came from comparing TCR nucleotide sequences with IMGT/GENE-DB human TR gene sequences. The TCRdist pipeline was used in a later analysis to assign CDR3 sequences and most-parsimonious VDJ recombination scenarios. A later analysis defined each TCR beta chain by its CDR3 amino acid sequence plus V-gene family, and excluded reads lacking a unique V-gene family. In a later analysis, approximately 590 highly shared, low-generation-probability nucleotide sequences were removed to address suspected cross-contamination and a sequencing artifact. In a later analysis, a clonal expansion index for each public chain was calculated from normalized within-repertoire ranks of inferred template counts. In a later analysis, generation probabilities were computed with a VDJ recombination model fitted to out-of-frame rearrangements, and the resulting probabilities were checked against IGoR. In a later analysis, hypergeometric tests were used to score TCR-TCR, TCR-HLA and TCR-CMV co-occurrence, with a repertoire-size bias correction applied to TCR pairs. False discovery rates were estimated in a later analysis by permuting HLA or CMV assignments 20 times. A later analysis grouped co-occurring TCRs with DBSCAN, adding TCRdist sequence similarity when clustering within HLA-allele-positive subsets. Repertoires with fewer than 30,000 or more than 120,000 public chains were left out of co-occurrence clustering, as were about 5 repertoires with anomalous nucleotide sharing. This immuneACCESS table, as held by TCRdb, lists in-frame sequences with V and J called but not all clones. Of the missing ones, under half trace to an unresolved V gene in checked studies; the others have no known cause. V, J and clone size reflect that table, while D and trimming were determined from the DNA. Counted in this sample were about 100,000 clones; about four fifths of them appeared once. The ten top clones hold 11% to 15% of the sample.

The cohort consisted of 650 to 850 healthy bone marrow donors. All cohort members were sampled while nominally healthy, although unrecorded immune exposures were likely present. The donor tested CMV seropositive, placing the donor among the roughly 300 seropositive members of the cohort. A peripheral blood sample was collected from each donor, and TCR beta sequencing was performed on peripheral blood mononuclear cells. Genomic DNA was extracted from the blood cell samples with the Qiagen DNeasy Blood Extraction Kit. The sequence came from a woman between 65 and 79 years old in good health and CMV-seropositive. The sample was PBMCs.

The bases read TGCACCAGCAGCCAAGGTTGGACTAGCGGTTGCGAGACCCAGTACTTC. This sequence encodes CTSSQGWTSGCETQYF. The chain is assembled from TRBV1 and TRBJ2-5; TRBD2 reflects the table's D call only, with no check against the DNA. TRBV1 is a listed pseudogene. The CDR3 goes from the cysteine to the phenylalanine over 16 residues. Only CDR3 DNA is held: 48 bases, read in frame from base 1.